Below, one TCR beta chain is given with its context. V was pared by 5 bases and J by 8 bases, with 8 bases of the junction left unmatched. Germline CDR1 is LNHDA and CDR2 is SQIVND (reference sequence). CDR3 length equals 15 residues. This entry belongs to a study of T cell responses to AZD1222 COVID-19 vaccine. Clones were sequenced by immunoSEQ multiplex PCR, and TCRdb holds only the in-frame ones, with some missing. Of 150,000 to 200,000 clones in the sample, roughly nine tenths were seen once. The sequence was collected from an adult who received the AZD1222 COVID-19 vaccine. The source material was peripheral blood, sampled 28 days after the second AZD1222 dose. This chain connects TRBV19 to TRBJ1-4; 10 bases align to TRBD1. The CDR3 DNA reads as TGTGCCAGTAGTCCACGGGACAGGGGAGACGAAAAACTGTTTTTT. It yields the protein CASSPRDRGDEKLFF. Using reference TRBV19 and TRBJ1-4 for the parts outside the CDR3, the full variable domain is DGGITQSPKYLFRKEGQNVTLSCEQNLNHDAMYWYRQDPGQGLRLIYYSQIVNDFQKGDIAEGYSVSREKKESFPLTVTSAQKNPTAFYLCASSPRDRGDEKLFFGSGTQLSVL.